This entry lists 18 T cell receptor beta chains sequenced from one sample in a study of T cell changes during pregnancy in multiple sclerosis. Profiled with immunoSEQ multiplex PCR; TCRdb holds only in-frame clones, not every one. The data hold roughly 87,000 clones, with over 85% observed a single time. The sample was peripheral blood, taken in the third trimester of pregnancy. The receptors shown here come from a female donor in good health, enrolled as a control in a pregnancy study.

This clone was picked up a small number of times. The rearrangement uses TRBV27 and TRBJ2-7, with 8 bases that match TRBD1. There are 15 residues in the CDR3. Germline V gene lookup returns CDR1 MNHEY and CDR2 SMNVEV (reference sequence). V lost 5 bases and J lost 5; bases outside the gene matches: 11. This CDR3 reads CASSRIRQGPNEQYF. CDR3 DNA sequence: TGTGCCAGCAGTCGAATCCGACAGGGGCCTAACGAGCAGTACTTC.

V is TRBV6-6 and J is TRBJ2-7; unclear D gene. The CDR3 consists of 15 residues. The V gene lost 7 bases and the J gene lost 0 bases, with 16 bases spanning the gap. Germline CDR1 is MNHNY and CDR2 is SVGAGI (reference sequence). This chain's CDR3 is CASIRDSSNSYEQYF. The CDR3 nucleotides are TGTGCCAGCATCCGAGACTCGTCCAACTCCTACGAGCAGTACTTC.

A single count supports this clone. The chain couples TRBV9 to TRBJ2-3; no clear D gene. With 0 bases removed from V and 2 bases from J, the gap between germline ends came to 7 bases. In germline, CDR1 is SGDLS, CDR2 YYNGEE. The length of the CDR3 is 14 residues. CDR3 bases: TGTGCCAGCAGCGTAGGTCCACACACAGATACGCAGTATTTT. Translation: CASSVGPHTDTQYF.

The gene calls are TRBV19 and TRBJ2-7, with D maybe TRBD2 (6 bases). V dropped 1 base and J dropped 5 bases, with 18 bases sitting between them. Per the germline V gene, CDR1 is LNHDA and CDR2 is SQIVND (reference sequence). The CDR3 covers 16 residues. CDR3 region: CASSIAGAGRINEQYF. For the CDR3, the DNA is TGTGCCAGTAGTATAGCCGGAGCGGGTCGGATTAACGAGCAGTACTTC.

The V gene is TRBV6-1, the J gene TRBJ2-7; D might be TRBD2 (5 bases). The V end was cut by 7 bases, the J end by 3 bases, with 13 bases between. CDR1 MNHNS and CDR2 SASEGT come from the germline V gene. The CDR3 length is 13 residues. The CDR3 DNA is TGTGCCAGCACTGGAGGTAGAAACTACGAGCAGTACTTC. Encoded protein: CASTGGRNYEQYF.

The J gene is TRBJ2-7, the V gene TRBV5-1, with D uncertain. CDR1 is SGHRS and CDR2 is YFSETQ in the germline V gene. Trimming took off 0 bases at V and 5 bases at J, with 12 bases between the two ends. This CDR3 has 14 amino acids. The CDR3, as DNA: TGCGCCAGCAGCTTGGCGGTTACCCCCGACGAGCAGTACTTC. Its translation is CASSLAVTPDEQYF.

This chain joins TRBV18 and TRBJ2-4; possibly TRBD1 for D (5 bases). Trimming removed 0 bases at V and 8 bases at J, with 14 bases between. The CDR3 totals 15 residues. CDR1 and CDR2 (germline): KGHSH, LQKENI. CDR3 residues: CASSPPSGLRDIQYF. CDR3 sequence (DNA): TGTGCCAGCTCACCACCGTCCGGTCTCAGGGACATTCAGTACTTC.

This chain connects TRBV5-5 to TRBJ1-1; D might be TRBD1 (5 bases). Deletions cut 4 bases from V and 4 bases from J, with 14 bases between. The CDR3 sequence is 14 residues long. Germline values: CDR1 SGHKS, CDR2 YYEKEE (reference sequence). This CDR3 reads CASSPGGAGTEAFF. The CDR3 DNA follows: TGTGCCAGCAGCCCTGGTGGGGCAGGCACTGAAGCTTTCTTT.

This chain uses TRBV2 with TRBJ2-5; 10 nucleotides match TRBD2. V lost 10 bases to trimming and J lost 3 bases; unmatched junction nucleotides: 5. Germline CDR1 reads SNHLY; CDR2 reads FYNNEI. The CDR3 covers 13 residues. This chain's CDR3 is CAIKLAGEETQYF. The CDR3 coding sequence is TGTGCCATAAAGCTAGCGGGGGAAGAGACCCAGTACTTC.

A single count supports this clone. The V gene is TRBV7-9, the J gene TRBJ2-5, with TRBD2 identical over 12 bases. Per germline, CDR1 SEHNR and CDR2 FQNEAQ (reference sequence). The CDR3 is 15 residues long. The ends lost 4 bases at V and 5 bases at J; junction bases unmatched: 5. CDR3: CASSYTSGRRETQYF. The CDR3 DNA is TGTGCCAGCAGCTACACTAGCGGGAGGAGGGAGACCCAGTACTTC. Looking up the rest from reference TRBV7-9 and TRBJ2-5 gives the full variable domain: DTGVSQNPRHKITKRGQNVTFRCDPISEHNRLYWYRQTLGQGPEFLTYFQNEAQLEKSRLLSDRFSAERPKGSFSTLEIQRTEQGDSAMYLCASSYTSGRRETQYFGPGTRLLVL.

This clone was observed a single time. The rearrangement links TRBV29-1 to TRBJ2-7, with 8 bases that match TRBD2. Trimming cost V 4 bases and J 3 bases; bases outside gene matches: 8. In germline, CDR1 is SQVTM, CDR2 ANQGSEA. The CDR3 length is 14 residues. As DNA, the CDR3 is TGCAGCGTTGGGTTAAGCGGGAGTAGCTACGAGCAGTACTTC. Translating it yields CSVGLSGSSYEQYF.

The rearrangement links TRBV5-1 to TRBJ2-1; the D gene is possibly TRBD2 (5 bases). Germline CDR1 is SGHRS and CDR2 is YFSETQ. This CDR3 is 16 amino acids long. Trimming shortened V by 4 bases and J by 0 bases, and 14 bases separated the two germline ends. CDR3 in DNA: TGCGCCAGCAGCACCGGACTCTCATCCTCCTACAATGAGCAGTTCTTC. Translating it yields CASSTGLSSSYNEQFF.

The chain uses TRBV5-1 and TRBJ2-3, with 11 bases aligning to TRBD1. CDR3 length: 16 amino acids. Trimming at V came to 4 bases and at J to 6 bases, leaving 10 bases not matched to a gene. Germline values: CDR1 SGHRS, CDR2 YFSETQ. In nucleotides, the CDR3 is TGCGCCAGCAGCCCGGGAGGGACAGGGGGTCTTGATACGCAGTATTTT. It specifies CASSPGGTGGLDTQYF.

V gene TRBV28 combines with J gene TRBJ1-3; TRBD1 is a possible D gene (6 bases). The CDR3 covers 13 residues. The germline V gene encodes CDR1 MDHEN and CDR2 SYDVKM. Trimming left V 10 bases short and J 2 bases short, with 12 bases between. The CDR3 DNA follows: TGTGCCATCCGTCGGACAGCTGGAAACACCATATATTTT. This gives the protein CAIRRTAGNTIYF.

This chain uses TRBV5-1 with TRBJ2-7; 10 bases agree with TRBD1. This CDR3 has 13 amino acids. Germline assignment: CDR1 SGHRS and CDR2 YFSETQ. The V and J ends lost 0 bases and 6 bases, in that order; junction bases with no gene match: 0. CDR3 sequence: CASSLGDRGEQYF. CDR3 bases: TGCGCCAGCAGCTTGGGGGACAGGGGCGAGCAGTACTTC.

This chain connects TRBV19 to TRBJ1-5, with TRBD1 matching 7 bases. Germline loops: CDR1 LNHDA, CDR2 SQIVND (reference sequence). This CDR3 is 15 amino acids long. After removal of 9 bases from V and 6 bases from J, the junction contained 14 bases not matched to a gene. As DNA, the CDR3 is TGTGCCAGCCGTTATATAGACAGGGCCGGTCAGCCCCAGCATTTT. This sequence encodes CASRYIDRAGQPQHF.

The rearrangement links TRBV29-1 to TRBJ2-5; 11 bases are shared with TRBD1. Trimming removed 6 bases from V and 5 bases from J; junction bases left unmatched: 2. The CDR3 is 12 residues long. Germline assignment: CDR1 SQVTM and CDR2 ANQGSEA. The CDR3 loop reads CSVDRGQETQYF. The CDR3 DNA reads as TGCAGCGTGGACAGGGGGCAGGAGACCCAGTACTTC.

This chain uses TRBV27 with TRBJ1-4; TRBD1 matches 9 bases. The germline CDR1 and CDR2 sequences are MNHEY and SMNVEV (reference sequence). V shed 4 bases and J 7 bases; nucleotides not matched to a gene: 7. The CDR3 contains 15 residues. The CDR3 sequence is CASSSPDRGVEKLFF. Written as DNA, the CDR3 is TGTGCCAGCAGTTCTCCGGACAGGGGAGTTGAAAAACTGTTTTTT.